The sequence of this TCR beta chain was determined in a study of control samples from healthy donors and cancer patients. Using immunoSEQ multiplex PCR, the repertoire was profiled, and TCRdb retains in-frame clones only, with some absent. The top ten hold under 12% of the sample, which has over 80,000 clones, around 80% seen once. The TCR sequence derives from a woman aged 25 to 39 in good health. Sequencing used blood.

The CDR3 DNA follows: TGTGCCAGCAGTGGGACTAGCGGGGGCCCAGGGAATGAGCAGTTCTTC. Protein: CASSGTSGGPGNEQFF. The chain combines TRBV2 with TRBJ2-1; the match to TRBD2 covers 13 bases. Germline-derived CDR1 and CDR2 are SNHLY and FYNNEI. The CDR3 loop spans 16 amino acids. The ends lost 4 bases at V and 7 bases at J; junction bases unmatched: 7.